This T cell receptor beta chain was sequenced in a study of CD8+CD57+ T cells in acquired aplastic anemia. V was clipped by 2 bases and J by 5 bases, with 15 bases between them. The CDR3 contains 15 residues. Germline V gene lookup returns CDR1 SEHNR and CDR2 FQNEAQ (reference sequence). The TCR beta profiling, which covered VDJ combination and CDR3 sequence, was carried out using genomic DNA as the template. TCRdb processed the reads anew with MiXCR; each CDR3 protein has one entry. The table has 90,000 to 120,000 distinct CDR3 sequences, about half seen once. V is TRBV7-9 and J is TRBJ2-5; D not certain. The receptor was derived from a human donor in good health, serving as a control. Sequenced input: sorted CD4+, CD8+, or CD8+CD57+ T cells (not recorded which) from PBMCs. The CDR3: CASSLRLPVGETQYF. The CDR3, as DNA: TGTGCCAGCAGCTTACGACTCCCAGTTGGGGAGACCCAGTACTTC.